This T cell receptor beta chain was observed in a study of T cell responses to AZD1222 COVID-19 vaccine. Notes on the study in general: Females outnumbered males among donors, who were mostly white British; clonal diversity was possibly underestimated. It was only after the peak T cell response that any repertoires were sampled. Among those given AZD1222, only five or six were seropositive at baseline. Recipients of two AZD1222 doses showed rising Spike-specific TCR breadth and depth.

Measured with immunoSEQ multiplex PCR; TCRdb has only the in-frame clones, and not every one. Found here are roughly 110,000 clones, around 92% of them singletons; the top ten hold approximately 9.3%. Regarding this clone: Its target is not known.

Germline CDR1 DFQATT, CDR2 SNEGSKA (reference sequence). The CDR3 has 14 residues. Germline trimming cut 3 bases from V and 5 bases from J; bases unmatched to any gene: 8. Sample: peripheral blood, taken 28 days after the second AZD1222 dose. The source is an adult who received the AZD1222 COVID-19 vaccine. The chain couples TRBV20-1 to TRBJ2-5, with TRBD2 matching over 8 bases. In nucleotides, the CDR3 is TGCAGTGCTAGTACGGGGGGGCGACGGGAGACCCAGTACTTC. Amino acids: CSASTGGRRETQYF.